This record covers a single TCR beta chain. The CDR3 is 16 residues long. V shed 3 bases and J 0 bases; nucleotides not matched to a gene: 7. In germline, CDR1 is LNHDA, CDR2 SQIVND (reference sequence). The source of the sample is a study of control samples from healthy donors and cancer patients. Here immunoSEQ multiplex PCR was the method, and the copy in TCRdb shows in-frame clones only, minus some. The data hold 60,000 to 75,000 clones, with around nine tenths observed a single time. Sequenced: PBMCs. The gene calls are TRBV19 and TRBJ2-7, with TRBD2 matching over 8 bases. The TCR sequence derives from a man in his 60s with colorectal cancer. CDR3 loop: CASSIIGGAASYEQYF. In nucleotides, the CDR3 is TGTGCCAGTAGTATTATCGGGGGGGCCGCCTCCTACGAGCAGTACTTC.